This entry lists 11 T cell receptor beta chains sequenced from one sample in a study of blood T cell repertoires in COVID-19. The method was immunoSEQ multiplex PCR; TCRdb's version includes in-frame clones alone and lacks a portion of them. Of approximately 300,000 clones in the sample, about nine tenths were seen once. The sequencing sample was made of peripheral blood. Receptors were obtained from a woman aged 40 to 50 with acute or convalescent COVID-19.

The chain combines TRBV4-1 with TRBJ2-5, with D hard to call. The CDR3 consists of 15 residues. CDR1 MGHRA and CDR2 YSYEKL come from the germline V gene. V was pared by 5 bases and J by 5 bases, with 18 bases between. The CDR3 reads CASSTYSARLETQYF. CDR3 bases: TGCGCCAGCAGCACTTACTCAGCTAGGTTGGAGACCCAGTACTTC.

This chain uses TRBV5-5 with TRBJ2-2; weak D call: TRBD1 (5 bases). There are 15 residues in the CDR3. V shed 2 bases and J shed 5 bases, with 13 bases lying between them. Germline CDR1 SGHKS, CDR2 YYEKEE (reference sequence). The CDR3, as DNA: TGTGCCAGCAGCTTCAGGGTCCCCGGGACCGGGGAGCTGTTTTTT. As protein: CASSFRVPGTGELFF.

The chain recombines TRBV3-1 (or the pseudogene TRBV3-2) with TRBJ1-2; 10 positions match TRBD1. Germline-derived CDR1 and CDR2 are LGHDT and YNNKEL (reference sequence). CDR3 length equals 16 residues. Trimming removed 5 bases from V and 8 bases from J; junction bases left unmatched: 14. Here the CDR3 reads CASSWIPGQGKGGYTF. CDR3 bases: TGTGCCAGCAGCTGGATTCCGGGACAGGGGAAAGGGGGCTACACCTTC.

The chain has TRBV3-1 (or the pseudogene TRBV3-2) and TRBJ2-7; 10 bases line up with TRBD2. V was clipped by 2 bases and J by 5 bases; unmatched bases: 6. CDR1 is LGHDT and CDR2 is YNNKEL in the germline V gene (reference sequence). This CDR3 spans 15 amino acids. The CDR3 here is CASSQTSGVTNEQYV. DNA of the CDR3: TGTGCCAGCAGCCAAACTAGCGGGGTCACGAACGAGCAGTACGTC.

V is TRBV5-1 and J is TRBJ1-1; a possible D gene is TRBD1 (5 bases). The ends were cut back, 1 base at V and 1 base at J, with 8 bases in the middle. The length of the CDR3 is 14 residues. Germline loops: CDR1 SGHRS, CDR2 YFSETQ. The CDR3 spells CASSLITGNTEAFF. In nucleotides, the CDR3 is TGCGCCAGCAGCTTGATAACAGGGAACACTGAAGCTTTCTTT.

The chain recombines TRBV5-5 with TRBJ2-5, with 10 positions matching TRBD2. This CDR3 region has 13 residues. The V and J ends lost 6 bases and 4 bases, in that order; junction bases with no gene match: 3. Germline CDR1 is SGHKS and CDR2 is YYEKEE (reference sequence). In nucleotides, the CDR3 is TGTGCCAGCATACCTAGCGGGGGAGAGACCCAGTACTTC. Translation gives CASIPSGGETQYF.

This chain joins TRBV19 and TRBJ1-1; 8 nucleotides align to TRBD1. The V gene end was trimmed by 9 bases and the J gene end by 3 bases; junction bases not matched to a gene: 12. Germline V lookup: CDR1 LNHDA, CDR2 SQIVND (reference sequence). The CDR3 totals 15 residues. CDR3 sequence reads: CASRRVQGGYTEAFF. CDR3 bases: TGTGCCAGCCGAAGGGTACAGGGGGGGTACACTGAAGCTTTCTTT.

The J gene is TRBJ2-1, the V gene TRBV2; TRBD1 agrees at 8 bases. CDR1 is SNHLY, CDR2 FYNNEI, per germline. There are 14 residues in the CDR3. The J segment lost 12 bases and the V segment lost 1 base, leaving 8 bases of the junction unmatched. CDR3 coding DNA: TGTGCCAGCAGTGAAGGATTCCAGGGGGCAGCGCAGTTCTTC. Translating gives CASSEGFQGAAQFF.

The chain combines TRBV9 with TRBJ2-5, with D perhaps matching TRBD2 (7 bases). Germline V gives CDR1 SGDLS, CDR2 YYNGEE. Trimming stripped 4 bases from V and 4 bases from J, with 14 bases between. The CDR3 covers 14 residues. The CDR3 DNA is TGTGCCAGCAGCTGGGACACGGGGGGAGAGACCCAGTACTTC. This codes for CASSWDTGGETQYF.

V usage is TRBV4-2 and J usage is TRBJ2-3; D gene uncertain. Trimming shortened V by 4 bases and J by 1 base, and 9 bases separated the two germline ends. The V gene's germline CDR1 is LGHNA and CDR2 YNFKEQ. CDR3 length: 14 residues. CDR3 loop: CASSRIPGTDTQYF. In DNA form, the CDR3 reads TGTGCCAGCAGCCGCATACCAGGCACAGATACGCAGTATTTT.

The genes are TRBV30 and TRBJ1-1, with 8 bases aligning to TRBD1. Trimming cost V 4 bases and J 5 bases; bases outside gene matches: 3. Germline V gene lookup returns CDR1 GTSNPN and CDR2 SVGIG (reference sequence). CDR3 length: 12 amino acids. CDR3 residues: CAWTDRGTEAFF. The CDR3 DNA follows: TGTGCCTGGACCGACAGGGGTACTGAAGCTTTCTTT.